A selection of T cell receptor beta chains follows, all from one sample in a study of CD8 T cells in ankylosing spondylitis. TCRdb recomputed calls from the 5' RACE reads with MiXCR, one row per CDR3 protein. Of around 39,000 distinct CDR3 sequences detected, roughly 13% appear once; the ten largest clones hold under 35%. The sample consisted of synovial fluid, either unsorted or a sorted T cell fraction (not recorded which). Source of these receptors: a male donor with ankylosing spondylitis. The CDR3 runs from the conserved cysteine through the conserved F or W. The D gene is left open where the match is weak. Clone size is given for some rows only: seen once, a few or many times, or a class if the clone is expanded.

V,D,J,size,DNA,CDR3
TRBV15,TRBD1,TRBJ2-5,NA,TGTGCCACCAGCAGACGGAACAGGGGGCCCCAAGAGACCCAGTACTTC,CATSRRNRGPQETQYF
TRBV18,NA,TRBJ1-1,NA,TGTGCCAGCTCACCAGGGGGTTTCACTGAAGCTTTCTTT,CASSPGGFTEAFF
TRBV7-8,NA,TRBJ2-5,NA,TGTGCCAGCAGCCCGAGGCGAGGGACGGAGCAAGAGACCCAGTACTTC,CASSPRRGTEQETQYF
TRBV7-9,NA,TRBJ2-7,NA,TGTGCCAGCAGCTTAACCACCTACGAGCAGTACTTC,CASSLTTYEQYF
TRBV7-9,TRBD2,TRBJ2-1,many,TGTGCCAGCAGCCCACTAGCGGACAATGAGCAGTTCTTC,CASSPLADNEQFF
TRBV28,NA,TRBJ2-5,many,TGTGCCAGCAGTTTATGGACAGCTTCCATAGCCCAAGAGACCCAGTACTTC,CASSLWTASIAQETQYF
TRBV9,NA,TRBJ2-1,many,TGTGCCAGCAGCGTAGGAGGGGGGTCCTACAATGAGCAGTTCTTC,CASSVGGGSYNEQFF
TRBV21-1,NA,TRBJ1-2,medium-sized,TGTGCCAGCAGCAAAGAAGGACAGCCAGGCTTTAACTATGGCTACACCTTC,CASSKEGQPGFNYGYTF
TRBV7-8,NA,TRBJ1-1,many,TGTGCCAGCAGCTACGGGAGGGGCGCGTTTCGGAACACTGAAGCTTTCTTT,CASSYGRGAFRNTEAFF
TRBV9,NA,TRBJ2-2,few,TGTGCCAGCAGCCCAGACTATACCGCGGAACAGACGAAAAACACCGGGGAGCTGTTTTTT,CASSPDYTAEQTKNTGELFF
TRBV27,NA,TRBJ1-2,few,TGTGCCAGCAGTTTTGCGGGGGCTCATGGCTATGGCTACACCTTC,CASSFAGAHGYGYTF
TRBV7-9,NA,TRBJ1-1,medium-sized,TGTGCCAGCAGCGGGGAGGGGTTGAACACTGAAGCTTTCTTT,CASSGEGLNTEAFF
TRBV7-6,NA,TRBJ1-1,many,TGTGCCAGCAGCTTAGGCGGTGAAGCTTTCTTT,CASSLGGEAFF
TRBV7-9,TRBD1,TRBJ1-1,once,TGTGCCAGCAGCCCAGGGGGACAGGGCTGGAACACTGAAGCTTTCTTT,CASSPGGQGWNTEAFF
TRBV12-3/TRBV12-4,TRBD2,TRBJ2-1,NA,TGTGCCTGCAGTTTAGTAAGGGCTAGCGGGGGGGCAGGGGATGAGCAGTTCTTC,CACSLVRASGGAGDEQFF
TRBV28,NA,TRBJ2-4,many,TGTGCCAGCAGTTTGATGAACATTCAGTACTTC,CASSLMNIQYF
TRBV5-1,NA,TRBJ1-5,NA,TGCGCCGGCAGCTTGGCGGGAGCCAGCAATCAGCCCCAGCATTTT,CAGSLAGASNQPQHF
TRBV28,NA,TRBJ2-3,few,TGTGCCAGCAGTTTGAGAGATACGCAGTATTTT,CASSLRDTQYF
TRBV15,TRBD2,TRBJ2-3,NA,TGTGCCACCAGCAGAGACCGATTGCGGGGGGGAGATACGCAGTATTTT,CATSRDRLRGGDTQYF
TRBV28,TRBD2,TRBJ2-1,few,TGTGCCAGCAGTTTGGGTCCGGGACTAGCGGGGCACCAATCCTACAATGAGCAGTTCTTC,CASSLGPGLAGHQSYNEQFF
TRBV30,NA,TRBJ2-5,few,TGTGCCTGGAGTGTTGGGGGGGAGACCCAGTACTTC,CAWSVGGETQYF
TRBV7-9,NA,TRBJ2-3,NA,TGTGCCAGCAGCTCCATAGCCCCCTCTAGCACAGATACGCAGTATTTT,CASSSIAPSSTDTQYF
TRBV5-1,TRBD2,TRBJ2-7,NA,TGCGCCAGCAGCGCCCGACTAGCGGGGCCCTACGAGCAGTACTTC,CASSARLAGPYEQYF
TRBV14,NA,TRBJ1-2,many,TGTGCCAGCAGCCAGGACCAGCGCGGGGGCCTCTATGGCTACACCTTC,CASSQDQRGGLYGYTF
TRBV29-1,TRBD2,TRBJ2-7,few,TGCAGCGGATCGGCGGGAGGTTTCTACGAGCAGTACTTC,CSGSAGGFYEQYF
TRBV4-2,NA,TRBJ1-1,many,TGTGCCAGCAGCCAACAGACGGGCAGGGTAGGCACTGAAGCTTTCTTT,CASSQQTGRVGTEAFF
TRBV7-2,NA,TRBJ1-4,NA,TGTGCCAGCAGCTCTTGGACTAATGAAAAACTGTTTTTT,CASSSWTNEKLFF
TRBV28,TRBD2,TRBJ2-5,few,TGTGCCAGCAGTCCGGGGGGTTGGGAGACCCAGTACTTC,CASSPGGWETQYF
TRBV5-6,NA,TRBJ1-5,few,TGTGCCAGCAGCCCCAGTTTGGGAGGAAGCAATCAGCCCCAGCATTTT,CASSPSLGGSNQPQHF
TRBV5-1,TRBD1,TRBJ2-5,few,TGCGCCAGCAGCGGCCGGGACAGGGTATTAGGAGAGACCCAGTACTTC,CASSGRDRVLGETQYF
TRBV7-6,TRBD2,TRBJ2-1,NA,TGTGCCAGCAGCTCTCAACCAGATAGCGGGTGGATTGAGCAGTTCTTC,CASSSQPDSGWIEQFF
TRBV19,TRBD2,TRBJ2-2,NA,TGTGCCAGTGAACTCTTAGGGGAGGGCGGGGAGCTGTTTTTT,CASELLGEGGELFF
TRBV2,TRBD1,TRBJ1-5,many,TGTGCCAGCAGGGGGGGGACAGGGCTCAGTGACAATCAGCCCCAGCATTTT,CASRGGTGLSDNQPQHF
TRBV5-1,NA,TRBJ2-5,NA,TGCGCCAGCAGCTTGGAGGGCAGTACTCCTGGGACCCAGTACTTC,CASSLEGSTPGTQYF
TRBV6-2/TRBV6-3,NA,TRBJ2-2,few,TGTGCCAGCAGTGGGACTTACACCGGGGAGCTGTTTTTT,CASSGTYTGELFF
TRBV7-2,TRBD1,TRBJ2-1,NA,TGTGCCAGCAGCTTGGGTACAGGGGGCAAGTTCTTC,CASSLGTGGKFF
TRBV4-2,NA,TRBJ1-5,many,TGTGCCAGCAGCCAAGATCGAGGACAGCCCCAGCATTTT,CASSQDRGQPQHF
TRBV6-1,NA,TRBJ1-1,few,TGTGCCAGCACCCTGACAGGGAACACTGAAGCTTTCTTT,CASTLTGNTEAFF
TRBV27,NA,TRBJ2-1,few,TGTGCCAGCCGTCCCGGACAGCCCAATGAGCAGTTCTTC,CASRPGQPNEQFF
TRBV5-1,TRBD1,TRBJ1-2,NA,TGCGCCAGCAGCTTGGCGGGACAGGCCATTGGGTATGGCTACACCTTC,CASSLAGQAIGYGYTF
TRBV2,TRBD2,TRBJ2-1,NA,TGTGCCAGCAATAGTAGGTTAACTAGCGATAAAGATGAGCAGTTCTTC,CASNSRLTSDKDEQFF
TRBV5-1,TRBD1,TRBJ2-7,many,TGCGCCAGCAGCTTAGGAGGGACAGGGGTCTCCTACGAGCAGTACTTC,CASSLGGTGVSYEQYF
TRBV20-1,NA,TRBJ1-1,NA,TGCAGTGCTAGAGATCAGGAGGGCTGGACTGAAGCTTTCTTT,CSARDQEGWTEAFF
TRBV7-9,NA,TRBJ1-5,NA,TGTGCCAGCAGCGCCACCACCGGGACTATCAATCAGCCCCAGCATTTT,CASSATTGTINQPQHF
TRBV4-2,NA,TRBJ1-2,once,TGTGCCAGCAGCCACAATCTTTACCGGGGGGGCTACACCTTC,CASSHNLYRGGYTF
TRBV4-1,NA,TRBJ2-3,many,TGCGCCAGCAGCGACCCGACAGGGACTAGCACAGATACGCAGTATTTT,CASSDPTGTSTDTQYF
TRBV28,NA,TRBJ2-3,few,TGTGCCAGCAGTTCCGATCGATATGGGGGGGGCGGCGGTACGCAGTATTTT,CASSSDRYGGGGGTQYF
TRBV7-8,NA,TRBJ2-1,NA,TGTGCCAGCAGCGTTTATATCCGGGACTTCTCCTACAATGAGCAGTTCTTC,CASSVYIRDFSYNEQFF
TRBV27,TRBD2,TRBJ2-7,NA,TGTGCCAGCAGTTTACGGACGGGAGGGGGCTACGAGCAGTACTTC,CASSLRTGGGYEQYF
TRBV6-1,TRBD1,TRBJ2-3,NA,TGTGCCAGCAGCACCGGGACAGGGGTAGATACGCAGTATTTT,CASSTGTGVDTQYF